Each of the 3 T cell receptor beta chains below was sequenced from the same sample in a study of blood T cell repertoires in COVID-19. Generated by immunoSEQ multiplex PCR, the TCRdb table keeps only in-frame clones and is missing some. The table records 350,000 or so clones, roughly 86% of them present only once. The sequenced sample consisted of PBMCs or T cells enriched from blood (not recorded which). All receptors derive from a woman aged 30 to 39 who had been exposed to COVID-19.

This clone was counted a single time. This sequence joins TRBV28 and TRBJ2-7; D uncertain. V was shortened by 5 bases and J by 5 bases, with 7 bases between the two germline ends. Germline V gives CDR1 MDHEN, CDR2 SYDVKM. CDR3 length: 11 amino acids. The CDR3 reads CASSPRNEQYF. CDR3 coding DNA: TGTGCCAGCAGTCCCAGAAACGAGCAGTACTTC.

The genes are TRBV30 and TRBJ2-7; D is unresolved. V dropped 1 base and J dropped 2 bases, with 3 bases sitting between them. CDR3 length equals 11 residues. The V gene's germline CDR1 is GTSNPN and CDR2 SVGIG (reference sequence). The CDR3, as DNA: TGTGCCTGGAGTGGGCCCTACGAGCAGTACTTC. As protein: CAWSGPYEQYF.

This clone was seen a single time. The chain is built from TRBV10-3 and TRBJ1-1; D gene ambiguous. The CDR3 runs to 14 residues. V shed 2 bases and J shed 0 bases, with 7 bases lying between them. Per germline, CDR1 ENHRY and CDR2 SYGVKD. The chain's CDR3 is CAISETELNTEAFF. CDR3 coding DNA: TGTGCCATCAGTGAGACAGAGCTGAACACTGAAGCTTTCTTT.